A single sample gave rise to the 16 T cell receptor beta chains below, sequenced in a study of tumor-infiltrating lymphocytes in primary liver carcinoma. Germline DNA was extracted alongside blood RNA, which was obtained from unsorted whole blood. TCR beta cDNA was made from approximately 540 ng total RNA with a constant-region primer. Library construction for TCR beta comprised three nested multiplex PCR rounds performed with slightly modified ARM-PCR. A C-beta reverse primer and TRBV1-TRBV30 forward primers served in each of the first two PCR rounds, at ten to eleven cycles apiece. MiXCR was run by TCRdb on the multiplex PCR reads, yielding one entry per CDR3 protein. The sample holds 300,000 to 400,000 distinct CDR3 sequences; almost 65% are singletons and the top ten take about 6.5%. Sequencing was performed on peripheral blood. Receptor source: a man aged 40-49 years with primary liver carcinoma and hepatitis B virus infection.

In its sample, this clonotype was seen once. Being one base from a much bigger clone, this may be a read error. The chain joins TRBV10-3 to TRBJ1-6; D gene ambiguous. The germline V gene has CDR1 ENHRY and CDR2 SYGVKD. Trimming stripped 3 bases from V and 7 bases from J, with 13 bases between. CDR3 length: 15 residues. CDR3 sequence reads: CAISERTGENSPLHF. The CDR3 DNA reads TGTGCCATCAGTGAAAGGACCGGGGAGAATTCACCCCTCCACTTT.

Regarding this clonotype: This may stem from a read error, because a much larger clone lies one nucleotide away. The chain links TRBV6-2 or TRBV6-3 to TRBJ2-7; 8 nucleotides align to TRBD2. The CDR3 contains 14 residues. Germline V gene lookup returns CDR1 MNHEY and CDR2 SVGEGT. This CDR3 is CASRGSGSQYEQHF. CDR3 bases: TGTGCCAGCAGAGGGAGCGGGAGTCAGTACGAGCAGCACTTC.

As regards this clonotype: One base away lies a much larger clone, so this may be a sequencing read error. The missing conserved phenylalanine or tryptophan at the end of this CDR3 makes a read error likely. The genes are TRBV4-1 and TRBJ1-1; no reliable D call. Germline values: CDR1 MGHRA, CDR2 YSYEKL. V was shortened by 1 base and J by 0 bases, with 6 bases between the two germline ends. The CDR3 runs to 14 residues. This chain's CDR3 is CASSQVGVNTEAFL. The CDR3 DNA reads TGCGCCAGCAGCCAAGTTGGGGTGAACACTGAAGCTTTCTTA.

This clonotype was counted many times. At one boundary the junction diverges from the germline segment, which might be a read error. The chain joins TRBV28 to TRBJ1-5, with D tentatively TRBD1 (5 bases). Germline V gene lookup returns CDR1 MDHEN and CDR2 SYDVKM. The CDR3 extends over 12 amino acids. The DNA for the CDR3 is TGTGCCAGCAGTTGGGGCAACCAGCCCCAGCATTTT. Protein product: CASSWGNQPQHF.

About this clonotype itself: A junction end diverges from the germline sequence, so it may reflect a read error. The chain carries TRBV29-1 and TRBJ1-2; 9 nucleotides align to TRBD1. Germline assignment: CDR1 SQVTM and CDR2 ANQGSEA. This CDR3 contains 16 residues. Here the CDR3 reads CSVQKSQGDRDYVYTF. CDR3 coding DNA: TGCAGCGTTCAAAAAAGTCAGGGGGACAGGGACTATGTCTACACCTTC.

Regarding this clonotype: Possible read error: a much larger clone is one base away. The chain employs TRBV4-1 and TRBJ1-4; D remains unclear. The CDR3 runs to 13 residues. CDR1 and CDR2 (germline): MGHRA, YSYEKL. CDR3 in DNA: TGCACCAGCAGCCAAGGGATGGGGGAAAAACTGTTTTTT. This encodes CTSSQGMGEKLFF.

This clonotype came up many times. V is TRBV6-1 and J is TRBJ1-2; D ambiguous. Germline V gene data show CDR1 as MNHNS and CDR2 as SASEGT. Trimming stripped 2 bases from V and 4 bases from J, with 11 bases between. CDR3 length equals 14 residues. In DNA, the CDR3 is TGTGCCAGCAGTGAATACGGAGGGAGCTATGGCTACACCTTC. This codes for CASSEYGGSYGYTF.

This chain uses TRBV5-1 with TRBJ2-3; D could derive from TRBD1 or TRBD2 (7 bases each). The germline gives CDR1 SGHRS, CDR2 YFSETQ. The CDR3 contains 15 residues. The V end lost 2 bases, the J end lost 2 bases, and 12 bases lay between the germline ends. CDR3 region: CASSFQGGNTDTQYF. The CDR3 DNA reads as TGCGCCAGCAGCTTTCAGGGGGGGAACACAGATACGCAGTATTTT.

This clonotype showed up just a few times. V is TRBV7-9 and J is TRBJ2-7, with no clear D. CDR1 and CDR2 (germline): SEHNR, FQNEAQ (reference sequence). Trimming stripped 5 bases from V and 12 bases from J, with 17 bases between. The length of the CDR3 is 12 residues. The CDR3, as DNA: TGTGCCAGCAGCCAGGCGGATCTAGTGCCGTACTTC. Its protein product is CASSQADLVPYF. The complete variable domain, with remaining parts taken from reference TRBV7-9 and TRBJ2-7, reads DTGVSQNPRHKITKRGQNVTFRCDPISEHNRLYWYRQTLGQGPEFLTYFQNEAQLEKSRLLSDRFSAERPKGSFSTLEIQRTEQGDSAMYLCASSQADLVPYFGPGTRLTVT.

The V call is TRBV30, the J call TRBJ2-3; D unclear. CDR1 and CDR2 (germline): GTSNPN, SVGIG (reference sequence). CDR3 length equals 15 residues. V dropped 0 bases and J dropped 8 bases, with 18 bases sitting between them. The CDR3 spells CAWSVGSIRLGTQYF. CDR3 sequence (DNA): TGTGCCTGGAGTGTCGGCTCCATCCGGCTGGGTACGCAGTATTTT. Combining the CDR3 with reference TRBV30 and TRBJ2-3 gives the whole variable domain SQTIHQWPATLVQPVGSPLSLECTVEGTSNPNLYWYRQAAGRGLQLLFYSVGIGQISSEVPQNLSASRPQDRQFILSSKKLLLSDSGFYLCAWSVGSIRLGTQYFGPGTRLTVL.

In regard to this clonotype: The junction and the germline gene differ at one end; a read error may be behind it. The genes are TRBV11-3 and TRBJ2-3; D gene ambiguous. The germline gives CDR1 SGHNT, CDR2 YENEEA. The CDR3 consists of 14 residues. Here the CDR3 reads CASSNPESTDTQYF. The CDR3 DNA reads as TGTGCCAGCAGCAATCCTGAGAGCACAGATACTCAGTATTTT.

Regarding this clonotype: No conserved phenylalanine or tryptophan is present at the end of the CDR3, so a read error is the likely explanation. Because the CDR3's place on the DNA is in doubt, the DNA is left out and the CDR3 is given as listed by TCRdb. The chain links TRBV6-1 to TRBJ1-5. The CDR3 comprises 13 residues, both ends counted. Germline V CDR1 and CDR2: MNHNS, SASEGT. CDR3 residues: CASSVGGDQPHHS.

In the case of this clonotype: Just one base apart from a much larger clone, this may be a read error. The chain combines TRBV10-3 with TRBJ2-7; 10 nucleotides agree with TRBD2. The CDR3 sequence is 13 residues long. The V and J ends lost 11 bases and 5 bases, in that order; junction bases with no gene match: 9. Germline loops: CDR1 ENHRY, CDR2 SYGVKD. The CDR3 region has the DNA TGTGCCGTACCAGCGGGAGGGGGAAACGAGCAGTACTTC. Its protein is CAVPAGGGNEQYF.

The chain has TRBV28 and TRBJ2-7, with unresolved D. The CDR3 extends over 12 amino acids. Germline V gene data show CDR1 as MDHEN and CDR2 as SYDVKM. V lost 4 bases and J lost 5, with 9 bases in between. CDR3 in DNA: TGTGCCAGCAGTTCGTTGGGAAACGAGCAGTACTTC. Translation: CASSSLGNEQYF.

On this clonotype: One base away lies a much larger clone, so this may be a sequencing read error. The V gene is TRBV12-3 or TRBV12-4, the J gene TRBJ2-1, with 8 bases lining up with TRBD2. This CDR3 contains 14 residues. In DNA, the CDR3 is TGTGCCAGCACGAGTAGCGGGGTATACAATGAGCGGTTCTTC. This codes for CASTSSGVYNERFF.

The CDR3 nucleotides are TGTGCCAGCAGCTCCCCGGGACATGTCAACAATGAGCAGTTCTTC. Amino acid sequence: CASSSPGHVNNEQFF. This chain uses TRBV11-2 with TRBJ2-1; D is perhaps TRBD1 (6 bases). Deletions cut 4 bases from V and 5 bases from J, with 15 bases between. This CDR3 region has 15 residues. CDR1 is SGHAT, CDR2 FQNNGV, per germline.